This T cell receptor (beta chain) was found in a study of T cells in tumors after PD-1 blockade. Sequencing used immunoSEQ multiplex PCR; TCRdb keeps in-frame clones, though not all of them. The sample shows approximately 46,000 clones, roughly 73% of them seen only once. This clone has a handful of counts. The V segment lost 6 bases and the J segment 0 bases; nucleotides outside the gene matches: 4. The CDR3 spans 15 residues. Germline V gene lookup returns CDR1 MNHEY and CDR2 SVGAGI. The sequence derives from a human donor with basal cell carcinoma. This chain links TRBV6-5 with TRBJ1-1, with 10 bases fitting TRBD1. The material sequenced was PBMCs, taken before anti-PD-1 treatment. The DNA of the CDR3 is TGTGCCAGCAGGACAGGGGGCCGAATGAACACTGAAGCTTTCTTT. Protein product: CASRTGGRMNTEAFF.